This entry lists 5 T cell receptor beta chains sequenced from one sample in a study of T cells in localized non-small cell lung cancer. Data came from immunoSEQ multiplex PCR; TCRdb stores just in-frame clones and leaves some out. The table records 20,000 to 25,000 clones, around 85% of them present only once. The sample consisted of PBMCs, taken before any cancer treatment. The receptors come from a woman between 35 and 75 years old with stage II squamous cell lung carcinoma.

This sequence joins TRBV4-1 and TRBJ2-5; D is uncertain. The V end was cut by 1 base, the J end by 5 bases, with 14 bases between. The germline gives CDR1 MGHRA, CDR2 YSYEKL. This CDR3 contains 15 residues. CDR3: CASSQGFLIMETQYF. DNA for the CDR3: TGCGCCAGCAGCCAAGGTTTCCTTATTATGGAGACCCAGTACTTC.

The chain uses TRBV7-9 and TRBJ2-2; D may be TRBD2 (6 bases). Germline V gene lookup returns CDR1 SEHNR and CDR2 FQNEAQ (reference sequence). The CDR3 is made up of 14 amino acids. V lost 7 bases and J 2 bases, leaving 11 bases between the germline ends. CDR3 coding DNA: TGTGCCAGCACGGGCGGGGCTAACACCGGGGAGCTGTTTTTT. This gives the protein CASTGGANTGELFF.

The genes are TRBV7-9 and TRBJ1-2, with no clear D. V was shortened by 5 bases and J by 0 bases, with 7 bases between the two germline ends. The germline V gene has CDR1 SEHNR and CDR2 FQNEAQ (reference sequence). The CDR3 runs to 13 residues. In DNA form, the CDR3 reads TGTGCCAGCAGCCTCCGTACTAACTATGGCTACACCTTC. The encoded protein is CASSLRTNYGYTF.

The chain recombines TRBV18 with TRBJ2-4, with a tentative D call TRBD2 (6 bases). The V end was cut by 4 bases, the J end by 5 bases, with 15 bases between. Germline CDR1 and CDR2: KGHSH and LQKENI. The CDR3 runs 15 residues. The CDR3 protein is CASSQLSGGENIQYF. CDR3 coding DNA: TGTGCCAGCTCACAACTCAGCGGAGGGGAAAACATTCAGTACTTC. Variable domain in full (rest from reference TRBV18 and TRBJ2-4): NAGVMQNPRHLVRRRGQEARLRCSPMKGHSHVYWYRQLPEEGLKFMVYLQKENIIDESGMPKERFSAEFPKEGPSILRIQQVVRGDSAAYFCASSQLSGGENIQYFGAGTRLSVL.

The chain has TRBV11-2 and TRBJ1-1; D gene ambiguous. The germline V gene encodes CDR1 SGHAT and CDR2 FQNNGV. The CDR3 is 15 residues long. Trimming left V 4 bases short and J 2 bases short, with 14 bases between. The CDR3 is CASSSRVRGNTEAFF. The CDR3 DNA reads TGTGCCAGCAGCTCGCGAGTACGCGGAAACACTGAAGCTTTCTTT.